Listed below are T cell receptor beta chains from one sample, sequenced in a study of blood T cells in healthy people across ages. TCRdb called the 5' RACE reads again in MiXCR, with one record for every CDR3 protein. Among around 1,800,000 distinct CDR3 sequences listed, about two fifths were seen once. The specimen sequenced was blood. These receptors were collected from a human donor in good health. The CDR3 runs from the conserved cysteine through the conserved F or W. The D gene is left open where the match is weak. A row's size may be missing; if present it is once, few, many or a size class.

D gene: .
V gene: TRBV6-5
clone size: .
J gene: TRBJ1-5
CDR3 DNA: TGTGCCAGCAGTCATCTTTGGACGGAGAATCAGCCCCAGCATTTT
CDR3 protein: CASSHLWTENQPQHF

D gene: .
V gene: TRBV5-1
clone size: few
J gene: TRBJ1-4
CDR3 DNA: TGCGCCAGCAGCTTGTCACAGGCTGAAAAACTGTTTTTT
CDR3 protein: CASSLSQAEKLFF

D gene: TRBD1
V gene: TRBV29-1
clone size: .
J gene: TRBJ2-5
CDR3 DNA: TGCAGCGTTGAGAAACAGGGGGCGGGAGAGACCCAGTACTTC
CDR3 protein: CSVEKQGAGETQYF

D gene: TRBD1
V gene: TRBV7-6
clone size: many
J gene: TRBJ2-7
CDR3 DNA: TGTGCCAGCAGCTCCAGGACAGGGCCCACCTACGAGCAGTACTTC
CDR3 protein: CASSSRTGPTYEQYF

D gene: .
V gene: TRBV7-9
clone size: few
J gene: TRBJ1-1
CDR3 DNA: TGTGCCAGCAGCTTCACTTCCGAAGCTTTCTTT
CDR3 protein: CASSFTSEAFF

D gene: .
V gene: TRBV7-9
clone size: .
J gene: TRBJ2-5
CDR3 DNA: TGTGCCAGCGGCTTCTGGACCAAAGTGGCCCAGTACTTC
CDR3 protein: CASGFWTKVAQYF

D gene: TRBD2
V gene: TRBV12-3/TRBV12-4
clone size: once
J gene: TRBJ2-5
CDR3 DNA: TGTGCCAGCAGTTTTGTACCGGGACTAGCCAAGGAGCAGTACTTC
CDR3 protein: CASSFVPGLAKEQYF

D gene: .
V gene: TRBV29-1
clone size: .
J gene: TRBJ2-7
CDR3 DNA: TGCAGCGTTGATGACGGGAACTACGAGCAGTACTTC
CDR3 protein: CSVDDGNYEQYF

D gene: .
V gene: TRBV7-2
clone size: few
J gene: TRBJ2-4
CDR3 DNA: TGTGCCAGCAGCTTAGCAGGGGGCATTCAGTACTTC
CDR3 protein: CASSLAGGIQYF

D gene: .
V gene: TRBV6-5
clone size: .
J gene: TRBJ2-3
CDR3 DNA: TGTGCCAGCAGCCCTCGTTTTGGGGGGAACACAGATACGCAGTATTTT
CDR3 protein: CASSPRFGGNTDTQYF

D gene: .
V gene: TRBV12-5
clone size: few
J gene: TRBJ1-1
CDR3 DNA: TGTGCTAGTGGTTTGGACAAGACAGCCATGAACACTGAAGCTTTCTTT
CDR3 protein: CASGLDKTAMNTEAFF

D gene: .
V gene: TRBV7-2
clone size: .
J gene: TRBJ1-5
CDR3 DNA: TGTGCCAGCAGCTTATCGTGGGTAGGTGGTCAGCCCCAGCATTTT
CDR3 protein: CASSLSWVGGQPQHF

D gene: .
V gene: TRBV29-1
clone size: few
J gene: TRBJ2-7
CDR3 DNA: TGCAGCATTGAACTTAGGAGGGTCCAGTACTTC
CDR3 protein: CSIELRRVQYF

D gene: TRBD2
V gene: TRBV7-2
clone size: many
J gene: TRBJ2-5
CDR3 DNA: TGTGCCAGCAGCTTGGGACTAGCCCGAGAGACCCAGTACTTC
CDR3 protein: CASSLGLARETQYF

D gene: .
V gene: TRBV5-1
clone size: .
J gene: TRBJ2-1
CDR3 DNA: TGCGCCAGCAGCCACCCGTTGTCCTACAATGAGCAGTTCTTC
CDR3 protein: CASSHPLSYNEQFF

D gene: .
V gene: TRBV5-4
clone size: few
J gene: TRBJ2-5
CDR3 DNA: TGTGCCAGCAGCTTGTGGCACGCTAGGGAGACCCAGTACTTC
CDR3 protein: CASSLWHARETQYF

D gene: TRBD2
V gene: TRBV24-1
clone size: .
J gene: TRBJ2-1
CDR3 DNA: TGTGCCACCAGTGATCTAGGCGGGGGGCAATCAGATGAGCAGTTCTTC
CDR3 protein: CATSDLGGGQSDEQFF

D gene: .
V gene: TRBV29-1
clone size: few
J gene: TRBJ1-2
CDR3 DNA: TGCAGCGTTGAAATTGCAATGGACAAAGCTAACTATGGCTACACCTTC
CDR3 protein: CSVEIAMDKANYGYTF

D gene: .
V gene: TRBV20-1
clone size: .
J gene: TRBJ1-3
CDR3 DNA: TGCAGTGCTGTAAACAGGAAAACGGGAAACACCATATATTTT
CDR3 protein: CSAVNRKTGNTIYF

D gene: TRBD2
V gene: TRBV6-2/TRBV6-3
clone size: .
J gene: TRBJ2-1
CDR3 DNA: TGTGCCAGCAGTTATTTTCCAGCGGGGGAGGCCTACAATGAGCAGTTCTTC
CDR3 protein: CASSYFPAGEAYNEQFF

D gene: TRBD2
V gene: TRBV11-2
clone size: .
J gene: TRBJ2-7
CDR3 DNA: TGTGCCAGCAGCTTAGGGTTCGGGGGGAGCTCCTACGAGCAGTACTTC
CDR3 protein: CASSLGFGGSSYEQYF

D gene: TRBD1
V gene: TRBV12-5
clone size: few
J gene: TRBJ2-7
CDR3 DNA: TGTGCTAGTGTCCTTTACTTAGACAGGGCCTACGAGCAGTACTTC
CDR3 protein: CASVLYLDRAYEQYF

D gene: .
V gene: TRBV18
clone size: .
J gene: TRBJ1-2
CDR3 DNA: TGTGCCAGCTCACCAAGCCTTGACGGAGACTATGGCTACACCTTC
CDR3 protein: CASSPSLDGDYGYTF

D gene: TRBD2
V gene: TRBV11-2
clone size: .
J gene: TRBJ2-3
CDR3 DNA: TGTGCCAGCAGCTTATCCCCGAGGCTAGCGGGGGGGCAGGGTACGCAGTATTTT
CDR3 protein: CASSLSPRLAGGQGTQYF

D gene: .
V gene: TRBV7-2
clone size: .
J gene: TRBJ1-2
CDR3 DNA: TGTGCCAGCAGCTTAGCAGGGGCGCAAGGCTATGGCTACACCTTC
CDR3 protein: CASSLAGAQGYGYTF

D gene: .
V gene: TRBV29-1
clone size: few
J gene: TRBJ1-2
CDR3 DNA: TGCAGCGTTAAGGACTATGGCTACACCTTC
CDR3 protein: CSVKDYGYTF

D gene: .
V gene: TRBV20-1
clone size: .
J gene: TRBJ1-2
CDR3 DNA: TGCAGTGCCATTAACCGGGGAGCGTTAAATACCAACTATGGCCACACCTTC
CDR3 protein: CSAINRGALNTNYGHTF

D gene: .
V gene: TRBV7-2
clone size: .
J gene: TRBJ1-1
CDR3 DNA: TGTGCCAGCAGCTTGAACCCAGGGGCCCTCGGTGAAGCTTTCTTT
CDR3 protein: CASSLNPGALGEAFF

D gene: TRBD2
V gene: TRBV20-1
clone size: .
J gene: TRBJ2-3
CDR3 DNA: TGCAGTGCTAGAGATTGGGGGGGGAACACAGATACGCAGTATTTT
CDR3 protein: CSARDWGGNTDTQYF

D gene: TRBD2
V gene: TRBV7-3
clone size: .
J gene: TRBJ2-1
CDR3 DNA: TGTGCCAGCAGCCCGTTACGGGGGGGGGCCTCTGAGCAGTTCTTC
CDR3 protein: CASSPLRGGASEQFF